These 21 T cell receptor beta chains were all obtained from the same sample, sequenced in a study of patients and donors after allogeneic stem cell transplantation. TCRdb called the RT-PCR reads again in MiXCR, with one record for every CDR3 protein. The sample consists of tens of thousands of distinct CDR3 sequences, approximately 5% of them appearing once. The sequenced material came from blood, either unsorted or a sorted T cell fraction (not recorded which). These TCRs come from a human donor who was either an allogeneic HSCT recipient or a stem cell or donor lymphocyte infusion donor (not recorded which). It is not recorded whose cells these are; they may come from a transplant donor.

This clonotype was counted only a few times. This sequence joins TRBV9 and TRBJ2-1, with D unresolved. Per germline, CDR1 SGDLS and CDR2 YYNGEE. The CDR3 is 16 residues long. The V end was cut by 0 bases, the J end by 0 bases, with 10 bases between. The CDR3 protein is CASSVGFVSSYNEQFF. The CDR3 nucleotides read TGTGCCAGCAGCGTAGGGTTCGTTAGCTCCTACAATGAGCAGTTCTTC.

The V gene is TRBV5-4, the J gene TRBJ2-6; TRBD1 aligns across 7 bases. The trim removed 5 bases at V and 9 bases at J, leaving 8 bases unmatched. Germline lookup yields CDR1 SGHNT and CDR2 YYREEE (reference sequence). This CDR3 has 14 amino acids. CDR3 region: CASSPRTGVNVLTF. The CDR3 region has the DNA TGTGCCAGCAGTCCCCGGACAGGAGTCAACGTCCTGACTTTC.

This clonotype appeared many times. This chain connects TRBV19 to TRBJ2-7, with 14 bases matching TRBD2. Germline trimming cut 3 bases from V and 6 bases from J; bases unmatched to any gene: 16. The CDR3 consists of 19 residues. From germline, CDR1 is LNHDA and CDR2 SQIVND (reference sequence). The chain's CDR3 is CASSIRRLAGGRRGGEQYF. In DNA form, the CDR3 reads TGTGCCAGTAGTATTCGAAGACTAGCGGGAGGGCGCCGGGGTGGCGAGCAGTACTTC. Combining the CDR3 with reference TRBV19 and TRBJ2-7 gives the whole variable domain DGGITQSPKYLFRKEGQNVTLSCEQNLNHDAMYWYRQDPGQGLRLIYYSQIVNDFQKGDIAEGYSVSREKKESFPLTVTSAQKNPTAFYLCASSIRRLAGGRRGGEQYFGPGTRLTVT.

Many counts were recorded for this clonotype. The CDR3 sequence: CACFAGTWNTEAFF. In DNA, the CDR3 is TGTGCCTGCTTCGCGGGCACTTGGAACACTGAAGCTTTCTTT. The chain recombines TRBV7-8 with TRBJ1-1; D uncertain. The CDR3 spans 14 residues. The germline gives CDR1 SGHVS, CDR2 FQNEAQ. V lost 11 bases and J lost 1, with 17 bases in between.

This clonotype was seen many times. The chain combines TRBV5-1 with TRBJ2-7; 12 bases match TRBD1. The CDR3 is 17 amino acids. Germline values: CDR1 SGHRS, CDR2 YFSETQ. After removal of 2 bases from V and 5 bases from J, the junction contained 11 bases not matched to a gene. The CDR3 bases are TGCGCCAGCAGCTTAGATCCCCCCGGGACAGGGGGCCACGAGCAGTACTTC. This codes for CASSLDPPGTGGHEQYF.

The chain links TRBV9 to TRBJ2-2, with D perhaps matching TRBD2 (5 bases). The ends were cut back, 2 bases at V and 7 bases at J, with 12 bases in the middle. There are 14 residues in the CDR3. Germline V gives CDR1 SGDLS, CDR2 YYNGEE. CDR3 protein: CASSVSLESGELFF. The CDR3 nucleotides are TGTGCCAGCAGCGTTTCACTAGAGAGCGGGGAGCTGTTTTTT.

This clonotype has ten or more counts. The chain joins TRBV29-1 to TRBJ1-1; 9 nucleotides agree with TRBD1. The CDR3 contains 12 residues. Germline trimming cut 6 bases from V and 5 bases from J; bases unmatched to any gene: 4. The germline CDR1 and CDR2 sequences are SQVTM and ANQGSEA. The CDR3 region has the DNA TGCAGCGTGGACAGGGGTGGAACTGAAGCTTTCTTT. This sequence encodes CSVDRGGTEAFF. The full variable domain, in which reference TRBV29-1 and TRBJ1-1 provide the parts outside the CDR3, is SAVISQKPSRDICQRGTSLTIQCQVDSQVTMMFWYRQQPGQSLTLIATANQGSEATYESGFVIDKFPISRPNLTFSTLTVSNMSPEDSSIYLCSVDRGGTEAFFGQGTRLTVV.

This clonotype was seen ten or more times. The V call is TRBV20-1, the J call TRBJ2-7; a weak D match, TRBD2 (7 bases). The CDR3 has 15 residues. Trimming took off 0 bases at V and 2 bases at J, with 14 bases between the two ends. Per the germline V gene, CDR1 is DFQATT and CDR2 is SNEGSKA (reference sequence). The chain's CDR3 is CSARDLGGGPYEQYF. In DNA form, the CDR3 reads TGCAGTGCTAGAGATCTAGGGGGAGGGCCCTACGAGCAGTACTTC.

The rearrangement joins TRBV19 to TRBJ1-1, with TRBD1 as a possible D gene (6 bases). This CDR3 contains 13 residues. Germline CDR1 is LNHDA and CDR2 is SQIVND (reference sequence). V was clipped by 4 bases and J by 5 bases, with 11 bases between them. CDR3 residues: CASSNRDRTEAFF. The CDR3 DNA is TGTGCCAGTAGTAACAGGGATCGGACTGAAGCTTTCTTT.

This clonotype was seen repeatedly, ten times or more. The CDR3 region is CASRRTAWGTEAFF. CDR3 DNA sequence: TGTGCCAGCAGGCGGACAGCCTGGGGCACTGAAGCTTTCTTT. The chain combines TRBV3-1 with TRBJ1-1; the D gene is possibly TRBD1 (6 bases). The germline gives CDR1 LGHDT, CDR2 YNNKEL (reference sequence). V was clipped by 6 bases and J by 4 bases, with 15 bases between them. CDR3 length: 14 amino acids.

This chain uses TRBV30 with TRBJ2-1; TRBD2 matches 10 bases. Losses at the gene ends were 3 bases for V and 3 bases for J; bases not matched to a gene: 5. Germline V lookup: CDR1 GTSNPN, CDR2 SVGIG (reference sequence). This CDR3 is built from 15 residues. DNA of the CDR3: TGTGCCTGGAGCCGCCGGACTAGCGGCTACAATGAGCAGTTCTTC. Translated: CAWSRRTSGYNEQFF.

Many counts were recorded for this clonotype. The genes are TRBV20-1 and TRBJ2-5; D is tentatively TRBD1 or TRBD2 (5 bases each). The CDR3 length is 14 residues. Trimming shortened V by 0 bases and J by 8 bases, and 16 bases separated the two germline ends. Germline lookup yields CDR1 DFQATT and CDR2 SNEGSKA (reference sequence). CDR3 sequence (DNA): TGCAGTGCTAGAGACTTCCGGGACGGCCAAACCCAGTACTTC. Residues: CSARDFRDGQTQYF.

This clonotype came up many times. The rearrangement uses TRBV7-2 and TRBJ1-6, with 7 nucleotides matching TRBD1. J was trimmed by 10 bases and V by 1 base; bases with no gene match: 4. Germline-derived CDR1 and CDR2 are SGHTA and FQGNSA. This CDR3 is 14 amino acids long. CDR3 sequence reads: CASSLVGGESPLHF. For the CDR3, the DNA is TGTGCCAGCAGCTTAGTAGGGGGCGAATCACCCCTCCACTTT.

The table lists this clonotype with a few counts. The chain recombines TRBV12-3 or TRBV12-4 with TRBJ1-1; D uncertain. This CDR3 is 11 amino acids long. V was clipped by 6 bases and J by 3 bases, with 5 bases between them. Here the CDR3 reads CASRGYTEAFF. CDR3 DNA sequence: TGTGCCAGCAGGGGATACACTGAAGCTTTCTTT.

This clonotype appeared many times. V is TRBV6-1 and J is TRBJ1-1; possibly TRBD1 for D (6 bases). The V gene's germline CDR1 is MNHNS and CDR2 SASEGT. The CDR3 totals 18 residues. Trimming took off 8 bases at V and 1 base at J, with 26 bases between the two ends. The CDR3 protein is CASSKPRDTARENTEAFF. In nucleotides, the CDR3 is TGTGCCAGCTCCAAACCGAGGGACACAGCCCGTGAGAACACTGAAGCTTTCTTT.

This chain uses TRBV9 with TRBJ1-1; D is ambiguous. This CDR3 is built from 13 residues. Trimming removed 0 bases from V and 6 bases from J, with 9 bases in between. CDR1 and CDR2 (germline): SGDLS, YYNGEE. The DNA for the CDR3 is TGTGCCAGCAGCGTAGATTGGAGGGCTGAAGCTTTCTTT. Encoded protein: CASSVDWRAEAFF.

The rearrangement links TRBV6-6 to TRBJ1-1; D call uncertain. CDR3 length: 13 amino acids. Germline V gives CDR1 MNHNY, CDR2 SVGAGI (reference sequence). V lost 6 bases and J 1 base, leaving 9 bases between the germline ends. Written as DNA, the CDR3 is TGTGCCAGCAGCAGGACGTCGAACACTGAAGCTTTCTTT. Encoded protein: CASSRTSNTEAFF.

There are many counts of this clonotype. The chain carries TRBV7-9 and TRBJ2-7, with D unresolved. This CDR3 has 12 residues. V lost 3 bases to trimming and J lost 6 bases, with 9 bases between them. Germline values: CDR1 SEHNR, CDR2 FQNEAQ (reference sequence). For the CDR3, the DNA is TGTGCCAGCAGCTTCGGGTCCGGCGAGCAGTACTTC. Residues: CASSFGSGEQYF.

There are many counts of this clonotype. The chain recombines TRBV24-1 with TRBJ2-1; 7 bases fit TRBD2. CDR3 size: 16 residues. V dropped 1 base and J dropped 0; count of bases not matched to a gene: 2. Germline V lookup: CDR1 KGHDR, CDR2 SFDVKD. The CDR3 coding sequence is TGTGCCACCAGTGATTTAAGGACTAGCTCCTACAATGAGCAGTTCTTC. It translates to CATSDLRTSSYNEQFF.

This clonotype was picked up many times. V is TRBV20-1 and J is TRBJ2-1, with a tentative D call TRBD1 (6 bases). Looked up from germline, CDR1 is DFQATT and CDR2 is SNEGSKA (reference sequence). Trimming took off 2 bases at V and 0 bases at J, with 23 bases between the two ends. The CDR3 contains 19 residues. The DNA of the CDR3 is TGCAGTGCTAGAACTCGTTTGAAGGGACATACGAGCTCCTACAATGAGCAGTTCTTC. Residues: CSARTRLKGHTSSYNEQFF.

The sample holds many counts of this clonotype. In nucleotides, the CDR3 is TGTGCCAGCAGTGAAGGAGGGGGGACCATCCAGCCCCAGCATTTT. It is translated as CASSEGGGTIQPQHF. V and J are TRBV6-1 and TRBJ1-5, with a weak D call TRBD1 (6 bases). The CDR3 is 15 residues long. Germline V gene sequence: CDR1 MNHNS, CDR2 SASEGT. Trimming took 1 base from V and 7 from J, leaving 14 bases between them.